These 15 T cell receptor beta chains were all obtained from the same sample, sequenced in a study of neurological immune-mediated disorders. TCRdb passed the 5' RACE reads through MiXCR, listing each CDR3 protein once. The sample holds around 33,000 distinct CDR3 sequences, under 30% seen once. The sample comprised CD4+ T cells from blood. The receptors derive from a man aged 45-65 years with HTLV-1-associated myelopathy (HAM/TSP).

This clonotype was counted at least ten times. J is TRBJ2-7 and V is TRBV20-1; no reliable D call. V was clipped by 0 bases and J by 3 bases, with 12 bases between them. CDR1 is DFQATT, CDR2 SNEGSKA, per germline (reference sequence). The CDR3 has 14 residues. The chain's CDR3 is CSARDLSSIYEQYF. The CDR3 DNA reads TGCAGTGCTAGAGATTTGAGCAGCATCTACGAGCAGTACTTC.

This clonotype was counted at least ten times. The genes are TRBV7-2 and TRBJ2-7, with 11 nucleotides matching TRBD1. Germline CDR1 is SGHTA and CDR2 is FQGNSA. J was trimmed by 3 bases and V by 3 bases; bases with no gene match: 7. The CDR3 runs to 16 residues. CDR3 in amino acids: CASSFNRDRGFYEQYF. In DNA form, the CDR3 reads TGTGCCAGCAGCTTTAACCGGGACAGGGGGTTCTACGAGCAGTACTTC.

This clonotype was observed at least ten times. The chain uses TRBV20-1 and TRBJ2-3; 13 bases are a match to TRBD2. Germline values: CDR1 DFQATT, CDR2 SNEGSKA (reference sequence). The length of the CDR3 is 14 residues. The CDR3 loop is CGPGTSGNTDTQYF. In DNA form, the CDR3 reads TGCGGCCCCGGGACTAGCGGGAACACAGATACGCAGTATTTT.

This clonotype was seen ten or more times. The CDR3 sequence is CASSVSLNLGKAFF. CDR3 nucleotides: TGTGCCAGCAGCGTATCTTTGAACCTGGGGAAAGCTTTCTTT. This chain joins TRBV9 and TRBJ1-1; D not resolved. The CDR3 runs 14 residues. Germline V gene data show CDR1 as SGDLS and CDR2 as YYNGEE. The V and J ends lost 1 base and 9 bases respectively, with 16 bases between them.

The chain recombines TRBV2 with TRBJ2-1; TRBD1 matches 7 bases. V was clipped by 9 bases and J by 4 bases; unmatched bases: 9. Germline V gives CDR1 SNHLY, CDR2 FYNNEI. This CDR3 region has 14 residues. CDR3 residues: CARTGSPSYNEQFF. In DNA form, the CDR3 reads TGTGCCAGGACAGGGTCCCCCTCATACAATGAGCAGTTCTTC.

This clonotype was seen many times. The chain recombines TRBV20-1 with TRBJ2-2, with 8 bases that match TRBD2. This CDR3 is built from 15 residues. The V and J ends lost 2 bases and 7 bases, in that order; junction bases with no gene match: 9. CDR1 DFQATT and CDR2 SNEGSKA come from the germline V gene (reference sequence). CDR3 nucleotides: TGCAGTGCTAGAAAGAGCGGGAGAGGCCACGGGGAGCTGTTTTTT. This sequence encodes CSARKSGRGHGELFF.

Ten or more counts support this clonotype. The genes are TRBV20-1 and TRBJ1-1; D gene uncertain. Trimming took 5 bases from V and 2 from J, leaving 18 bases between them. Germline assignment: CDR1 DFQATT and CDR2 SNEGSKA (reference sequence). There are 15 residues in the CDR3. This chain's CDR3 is CSAALAARVNTEAFF. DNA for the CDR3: TGCAGTGCTGCCCTTGCGGCAAGGGTTAACACTGAAGCTTTCTTT.

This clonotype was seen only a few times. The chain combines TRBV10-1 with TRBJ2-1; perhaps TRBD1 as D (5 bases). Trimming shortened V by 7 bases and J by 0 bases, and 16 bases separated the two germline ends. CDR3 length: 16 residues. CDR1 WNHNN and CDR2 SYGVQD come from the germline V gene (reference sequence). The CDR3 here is CASNWGEFSSYNEQFF. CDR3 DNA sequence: TGCGCCAGCAACTGGGGCGAGTTTAGCTCCTACAATGAGCAGTTCTTC.

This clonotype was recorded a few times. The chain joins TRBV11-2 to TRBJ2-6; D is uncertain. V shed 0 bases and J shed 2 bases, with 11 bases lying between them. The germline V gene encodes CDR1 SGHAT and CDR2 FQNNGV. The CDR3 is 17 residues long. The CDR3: CASSLDSTAAGANVLTF. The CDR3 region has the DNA TGTGCCAGCAGCTTAGATTCGACGGCCGCTGGGGCCAACGTCCTGACTTTC. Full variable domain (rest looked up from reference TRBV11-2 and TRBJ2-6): EAGVAQSPRYKIIEKRQSVAFWCNPISGHATLYWYQQILGQGPKLLIQFQNNGVVDDSQLPKDRFSAERLKGVDSTLKIQPAKLEDSAVYLCASSLDSTAAGANVLTFGAGSRLTVL.

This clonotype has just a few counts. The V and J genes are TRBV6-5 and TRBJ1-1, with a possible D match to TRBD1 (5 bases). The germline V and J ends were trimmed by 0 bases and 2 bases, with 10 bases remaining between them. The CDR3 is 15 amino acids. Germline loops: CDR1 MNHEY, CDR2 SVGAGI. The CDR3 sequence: CASSYSVQGNTEAFF. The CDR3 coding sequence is TGTGCCAGCAGTTACTCGGTGCAGGGTAACACTGAAGCTTTCTTT.

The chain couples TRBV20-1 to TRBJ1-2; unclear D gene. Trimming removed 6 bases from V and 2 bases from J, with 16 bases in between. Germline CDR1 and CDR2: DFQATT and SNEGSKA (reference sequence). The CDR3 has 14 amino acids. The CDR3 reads CSAPHEGRNYGYTF. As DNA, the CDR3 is TGCAGTGCCCCTCACGAGGGCAGAAACTATGGCTACACCTTC.

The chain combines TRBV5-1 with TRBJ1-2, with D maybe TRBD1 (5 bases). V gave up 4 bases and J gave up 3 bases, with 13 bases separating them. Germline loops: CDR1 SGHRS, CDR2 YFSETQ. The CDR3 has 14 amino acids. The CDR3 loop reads CASSGGEGYYGYTF. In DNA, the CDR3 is TGCGCCAGCAGCGGGGGAGAAGGGTACTATGGCTACACCTTC.

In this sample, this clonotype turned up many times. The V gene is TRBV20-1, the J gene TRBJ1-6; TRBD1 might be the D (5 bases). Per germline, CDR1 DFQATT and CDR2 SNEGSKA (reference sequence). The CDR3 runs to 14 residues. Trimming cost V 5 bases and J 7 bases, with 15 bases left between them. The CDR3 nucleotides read TGCAGTGCTCGACGGGACGGTTCCAATTCACCCCTCCACTTT. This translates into CSARRDGSNSPLHF.

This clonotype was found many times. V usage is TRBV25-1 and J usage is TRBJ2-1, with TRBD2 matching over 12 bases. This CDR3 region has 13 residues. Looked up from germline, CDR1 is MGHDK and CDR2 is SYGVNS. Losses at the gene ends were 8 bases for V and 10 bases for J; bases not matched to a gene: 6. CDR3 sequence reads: CASRSGLAGEQFF. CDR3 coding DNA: TGTGCCAGCCGAAGCGGACTAGCGGGAGAGCAGTTCTTC. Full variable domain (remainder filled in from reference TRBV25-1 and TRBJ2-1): EADIYQTPRYLVIGTGKKITLECSQTMGHDKMYWYQQDPGMELHLIHYSYGVNSTEKGDLSSESTVSRIRTEHFPLTLESARPSHTSQYLCASRSGLAGEQFFGPGTRLTVL.

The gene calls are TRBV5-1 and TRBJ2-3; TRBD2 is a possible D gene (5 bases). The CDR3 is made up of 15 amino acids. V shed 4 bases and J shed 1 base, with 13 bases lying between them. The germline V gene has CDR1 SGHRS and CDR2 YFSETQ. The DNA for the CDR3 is TGCGCCAGCAGCCGGGAAATACGGCGCACAGATACGCAGTATTTT. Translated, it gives CASSREIRRTDTQYF. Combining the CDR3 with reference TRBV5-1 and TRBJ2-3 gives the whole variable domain KAGVTQTPRYLIKTRGQQVTLSCSPISGHRSVSWYQQTPGQGLQFLFEYFSETQRNKGNFPGRFSGRQFSNSRSEMNVSTLELGDSALYLCASSREIRRTDTQYFGPGTRLTVL.